The clone carrying this TCR beta chain was picked up a small number of times. The record originates from a study of blood T cells in healthy people across ages. Trimming shortened V by 3 bases and J by 2 bases, and 12 bases separated the two germline ends. The germline V gene has CDR1 SGHNT and CDR2 YYREEE (reference sequence). The CDR3 extends over 15 amino acids. Every participating donor contributed about 10 milliliters of peripheral blood through a draw. Per-sample yields of isolated PBMCs were at least 6.5 million. Total RNA amounts of at least 6 micrograms were extracted per sample. With a J-beta primer mix and a sample-barcoded 5' primer, a second PCR ran roughly 6 to 11 cycles. TCRdb recomputed calls from the 5' RACE reads with MiXCR, one row per CDR3 protein. This table has approximately 730,000 distinct CDR3 sequences, around 40% appearing once.

Specimen: blood. The chain employs TRBV5-4 and TRBJ2-1; either TRBD1 or TRBD2 may supply D (6 bases each). This receptor was obtained from a woman in her sixties in good health. Here the CDR3 DNA reads TGTGCCAGCAGCTCGGGGGACAACCCCTACAATGAGCAGTTCTTC. It encodes CASSSGDNPYNEQFF.